The clone carrying this T cell receptor (beta chain) was picked up a small number of times. The record originates from a study of T cells after somatic rescue of genetic block. The table came from immunoSEQ multiplex PCR; TCRdb's copy has only in-frame clones and leaves some out. The table shows approximately 10,000 clones, with less than 80% occurring only once. Deletions cut 4 bases from V and 4 bases from J, with 8 bases between. Germline V lookup: CDR1 SGHNT, CDR2 YYREEE (reference sequence). This CDR3 is 12 amino acids long. This TCR derives from a boy aged 5-17 years. V gene TRBV5-4 combines with J gene TRBJ2-5, with D perhaps matching TRBD1 (5 bases). The source material was peripheral blood mononuclear cells (PBMCs). For the CDR3, the DNA is TGTGCCAGCAGCGCAAGGGGAGAGACCCAGTACTTC. Translation: CASSARGETQYF.